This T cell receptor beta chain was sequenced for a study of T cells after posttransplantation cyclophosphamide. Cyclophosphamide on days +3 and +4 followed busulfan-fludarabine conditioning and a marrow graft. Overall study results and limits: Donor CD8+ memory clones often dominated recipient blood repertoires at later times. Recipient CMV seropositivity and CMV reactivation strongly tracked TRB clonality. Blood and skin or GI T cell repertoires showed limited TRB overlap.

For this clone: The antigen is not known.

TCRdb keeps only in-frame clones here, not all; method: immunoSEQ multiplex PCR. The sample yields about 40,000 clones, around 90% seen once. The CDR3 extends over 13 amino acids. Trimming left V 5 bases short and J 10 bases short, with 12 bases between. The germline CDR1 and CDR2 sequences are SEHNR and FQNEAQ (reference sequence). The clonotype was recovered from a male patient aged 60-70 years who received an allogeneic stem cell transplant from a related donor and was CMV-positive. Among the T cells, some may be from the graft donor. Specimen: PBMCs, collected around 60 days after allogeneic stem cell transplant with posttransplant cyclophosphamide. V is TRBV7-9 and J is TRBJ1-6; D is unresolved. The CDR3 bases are TGTGCCAGCAGCATGGAGGGAAACTCACCCCTCCACTTT. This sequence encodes CASSMEGNSPLHF.